The T cell receptor (beta chain) under discussion was sequenced for a study of T cells in Graves' hyperthyroidism and ophthalmopathy. General study findings and limits: Researchers found most expanded thyroid clonotypes above 0.001 in blood as well.

The CDR3 spans 15 residues. Germline V gene lookup returns CDR1 SNHLY and CDR2 FYNNEI. V lost 7 bases and J 2 bases, leaving 17 bases between the germline ends. RNA transcripts yielded amplified TCR beta CDR3 regions. HTBI primers were the set used in a first-round RT-PCR of the TCR CDR3. TCRdb processed the multiplex PCR reads anew with MiXCR; each CDR3 protein has one entry. The repertoire holds under 500,000 distinct CDR3 sequences, with around 15% as singletons. At least ten counts were recorded for this clonotype. Its antigen is as yet unknown. Sequencing was carried out using blood. The chain recombines TRBV2 with TRBJ2-5, with D perhaps assigned TRBD1 or TRBD2 (5 bases each). The TCR sequence derives from a man aged 45-65 years with Graves' ophthalmopathy. The chain's CDR3 is CASTEGNYRQETQYF. DNA of the CDR3: TGTGCCAGCACTGAGGGGAACTACCGTCAAGAGACCCAGTACTTC.